The 14 T cell receptor beta chains presented below share a single source sample, sequenced in a study of long-term antiretroviral therapy in people with HIV. A v3.0 immunoSEQ assay was performed at survey level. Clones were sequenced by immunoSEQ multiplex PCR, and TCRdb holds only the in-frame ones, with some missing. The table has about 28,000 clones, 80% to 85% seen once. Sequencing was performed on unsorted PBMCs, taken 2.7 to 2.9 years after starting antiretroviral therapy. Receptors were obtained from a man under 40 with HIV.

The rearrangement joins TRBV7-2 to TRBJ2-1, with TRBD2 matching over 13 bases. Germline V gene sequence: CDR1 SGHTA, CDR2 FQGNSA. Trimming at V came to 5 bases and at J to 3 bases, leaving 10 bases not matched to a gene. The CDR3 is made up of 18 amino acids. The CDR3 coding sequence is TGTGCCAGCAGCCCAGCCGGGACTAGCGGGGCGCTCTACAATGAGCAGTTCTTC. Its protein is CASSPAGTSGALYNEQFF.

The genes are TRBV18 and TRBJ2-7, with 9 bases identical to TRBD1. Trimming took 4 bases from V and 1 from J; bases not matched to a gene: 8. The CDR3 consists of 16 residues. In germline, CDR1 is KGHSH, CDR2 LQKENI. CDR3 residues: CASSRTGTGWSYEQYF. CDR3 nucleotide sequence: TGTGCCAGCTCACGTACCGGGACAGGGTGGTCCTACGAGCAGTACTTC.

The gene calls are TRBV11-2 and TRBJ2-1; 10 nucleotides agree with TRBD2. Per germline, CDR1 SGHAT and CDR2 FQNNGV. J was trimmed by 3 bases and V by 4 bases; bases with no gene match: 9. The CDR3 consists of 17 residues. CDR3 protein: CASSYINSGRYYNEQFF. CDR3 DNA sequence: TGTGCCAGCAGCTACATAAATAGCGGGAGGTACTACAATGAGCAGTTCTTC.

The genes are TRBV29-1 and TRBJ2-1, with 7 bases identical to TRBD2. This CDR3 has 15 amino acids. V trimming: 4 bases; J trimming: 3 bases; junction bases outside the gene matches: 9. Germline V lookup: CDR1 SQVTM, CDR2 ANQGSEA. This CDR3 reads CSVAGGSRYYNEQFF. The CDR3 nucleotides are TGCAGCGTTGCGGGCGGGAGTAGGTACTACAATGAGCAGTTCTTC.

V gene TRBV9 combines with J gene TRBJ1-3; TRBD1 matches 8 bases. This CDR3 contains 14 residues. V shed 3 bases, J shed 4 bases, and the junction held 3 bases outside the gene matches. CDR1 and CDR2 from the germline V gene are SGDLS and YYNGEE. CDR3 protein: CASSGTGNGNTIYF. DNA for the CDR3: TGTGCCAGCAGCGGGACAGGGAACGGAAACACCATATATTTT.

The V and J genes are TRBV7-9 and TRBJ2-7, with a weak D call TRBD1 (7 bases). Trimming stripped 11 bases from V and 5 bases from J, with 13 bases between. This CDR3 is built from 11 residues. CDR1 is SEHNR and CDR2 is FQNEAQ in the germline V gene (reference sequence). The CDR3 DNA sequence: TGTGCCGCGGGGACAGCAGACGAGCAGTACTTC. The encoded protein is CAAGTADEQYF.

This clone came up once. The V gene is TRBV11-2, the J gene TRBJ1-2, with a tentative D call TRBD1 (5 bases). V lost 5 bases to trimming and J lost 8 bases, with 18 bases between them. CDR1 SGHAT and CDR2 FQNNGV come from the germline V gene. The CDR3 loop spans 14 amino acids. This CDR3 is CASSNAGVGGGYTF. The CDR3 DNA follows: TGTGCCAGCAGCAATGCGGGGGTGGGAGGGGGCTACACCTTC. The full variable domain, completed using reference TRBV11-2 and TRBJ1-2, is EAGVAQSPRYKIIEKRQSVAFWCNPISGHATLYWYQQILGQGPKLLIQFQNNGVVDDSQLPKDRFSAERLKGVDSTLKIQPAKLEDSAVYLCASSNAGVGGGYTFGSGTRLTVV.

The chain carries TRBV15 and TRBJ2-7; no clear D. The CDR3 has 12 amino acids. Trimming cost V 1 base and J 9 bases, with 10 bases left between them. Germline V gene lookup returns CDR1 LNHNV and CDR2 YYDKDF (reference sequence). For the CDR3, the DNA is TGTGCCACCAGCAGAGTAGGAGCAGGGCAGTACTTC. It yields the protein CATSRVGAGQYF.

V and J are TRBV5-8 and TRBJ1-2, with TRBD1 as a possible D gene (6 bases). The germline CDR1 and CDR2 sequences are SGHTS and YDEGEE. The CDR3 has 15 amino acids. V shed 1 base and J shed 0 bases, with 10 bases lying between them. This chain's CDR3 is CASSLLDRTNYGYTF. CDR3 in DNA: TGTGCCAGCAGCTTGCTCGACAGGACTAACTATGGCTACACCTTC.

The J gene is TRBJ2-3, the V gene TRBV9, with TRBD2 identical over 8 bases. The CDR3 length is 16 residues. V gave up 0 bases and J gave up 4 bases; unmatched junction bases: 7. CDR1 and CDR2 from the germline V gene are SGDLS and YYNGEE. The CDR3, as DNA: TGTGCCAGCAGCGTAGCCCCGGGGGGGGCTTCAGATACGCAGTATTTT. Amino acid sequence: CASSVAPGGASDTQYF.

The V and J genes are TRBV28 and TRBJ1-5; D ambiguous. V was trimmed by 5 bases and J by 7 bases, leaving 9 bases between them. This CDR3 contains 12 residues. CDR1 MDHEN and CDR2 SYDVKM come from the germline V gene. Here the CDR3 reads CASSRGEQPQHF. In nucleotides, the CDR3 is TGTGCCAGCAGTCGAGGAGAGCAGCCCCAGCATTTT.

J is TRBJ2-3 and V is TRBV27; D is unresolved. Germline V gene data show CDR1 as MNHEY and CDR2 as SMNVEV (reference sequence). This CDR3 has 15 amino acids. The V end lost 8 bases, the J end lost 0 bases, and 15 bases lay between the germline ends. The DNA for the CDR3 is TGTGCCAGCGCTTCCCGGACCGCTAGCACAGATACGCAGTATTTT. Protein product: CASASRTASTDTQYF.

The chain combines TRBV28 with TRBJ2-7; D is unclear. In germline, CDR1 is MDHEN, CDR2 SYDVKM. The CDR3 length is 11 residues. V lost 4 bases to trimming and J lost 7 bases, with 8 bases between them. CDR3 in amino acids: CASSWLIEQYF. CDR3 DNA sequence: TGTGCCAGCAGTTGGTTGATTGAGCAGTACTTC.

This clone was recorded once. V gene TRBV6-4 combines with J gene TRBJ2-7, with D uncertain. Germline V gene sequence: CDR1 MRHNA, CDR2 SNTAGT. V was shortened by 4 bases and J by 2 bases, with 3 bases between the two germline ends. This CDR3 comprises 11 residues. In DNA form, the CDR3 reads TGTGCCAGCAGTGCCGCCTACGAGCAGTACTTC. Its protein product is CASSAAYEQYF.